The following is a TCR beta chain sequence with its context. Its antigen is undetermined. The sample belongs to a study of cytomegalovirus exposure and HLA in healthy donors. Overall study findings and caveats: At a 0.05 false discovery rate, a later analysis found about 17,000 TCR beta sequences to be associated with HLA alleles. Accurate prediction of most subjects' HLA-A and HLA-B alleles from TCR beta sequences was reported.

CDR3 length: 17 residues. Looked up from germline, CDR1 is LGHNA and CDR2 is YNFKEQ. V was trimmed by 0 bases and J by 2 bases, leaving 15 bases between them. A multiplex PCR was run with 60 Vbeta primers and 13 Jbeta primers. Measured with immunoSEQ multiplex PCR; TCRdb has only the in-frame clones, and not every one. The table lists roughly 150,000 clones, approximately 81% of them singletons. The chain joins TRBV4-2 to TRBJ2-3; D perhaps matches TRBD2 (6 bases). The sample consisted of PBMCs. The clonotype was recovered from a man younger than 45 in good health and CMV-seronegative. The CDR3, as DNA: TGTGCCAGCAGCCAAGATCAACTAGCAGGGAACACAGATACGCAGTATTTT. Translation: CASSQDQLAGNTDTQYF.